The 30 T cell receptor beta chains below come from one sample, sequenced in a study of blood T cells in healthy people across ages. Primers used in a second PCR of roughly 7 to 12 cycles were a sample-barcoded 5' primer and a J-beta primer mix. TCRdb re-called the 5' RACE reads through MiXCR, storing one row per CDR3 protein. The sample shows about 830,000 distinct CDR3 sequences, around two thirds of them seen only once. The sample taken for sequencing was blood. The receptors come from a man under 40 in good health.

The chain links TRBV7-9 to TRBJ2-7; perhaps TRBD2 as D (5 bases). CDR1 and CDR2 (germline): SEHNR, FQNEAQ (reference sequence). Trimming removed 6 bases from V and 4 bases from J, with 13 bases in between. The CDR3 sequence is 13 residues long. The CDR3 DNA reads as TGTGCCAGCAGACCCGGACTCGAATACGAGCAGTACTTC. It specifies CASRPGLEYEQYF.

This clonotype showed up just a few times. V gene TRBV9 combines with J gene TRBJ1-1; D is possibly TRBD1 (5 bases). Trimming shortened V by 0 bases and J by 4 bases, and 13 bases separated the two germline ends. CDR3 length: 15 residues. The germline V gene encodes CDR1 SGDLS and CDR2 YYNGEE. Here the CDR3 reads CASSVGAGVSTEAFF. The CDR3 DNA reads TGTGCCAGCAGCGTAGGGGCGGGGGTAAGCACTGAAGCTTTCTTT.

V usage is TRBV20-1 and J usage is TRBJ1-2; possible D gene TRBD1, 5 bases. The CDR3 has 13 residues. V shed 5 bases and J shed 5 bases, with 15 bases lying between them. CDR1 is DFQATT, CDR2 SNEGSKA, per germline (reference sequence). CDR3 nucleotides: TGCAGTGCTTCTCCGACAGAATTATATGGCTACACCTTC. This sequence encodes CSASPTELYGYTF.

Concerning this clonotype itself: A much larger clone differs from this one at a single base, so this may be a read error. This rearrangement joins TRBV9 to TRBJ2-5; possibly TRBD2 for D (6 bases). Germline lookup yields CDR1 SGDLS and CDR2 YYNGEE. There are 14 residues in the CDR3. The V and J ends lost 0 bases and 7 bases respectively, with 13 bases between them. The CDR3 bases are TGTGCCAGCAGCGTAGGACCCCCGCGGGGGACCCAGTACTTC. It encodes CASSVGPPRGTQYF.

The genes are TRBV5-6 and TRBJ2-4, with D unclear. This CDR3 has 13 residues. Trimming cost V 5 bases and J 0 bases, with 6 bases left between them. CDR1 is SGHDT and CDR2 is YYEEEE in the germline V gene. DNA for the CDR3: TGTGCCAGCAGGATATTAGCCAAAAACATTCAGTACTTC. Amino acids: CASRILAKNIQYF.

The chain couples TRBV5-6 to TRBJ1-5; 8 nucleotides align to TRBD1. V shed 2 bases, J shed 1 base, and the junction held 8 bases outside the gene matches. The V gene's germline CDR1 is SGHDT and CDR2 YYEEEE. CDR3 length equals 17 residues. The CDR3 DNA sequence: TGTGCCAGCAGCTTAAAGAGACAGGGGATGAGCAATCAGCCCCAGCATTTT. This encodes CASSLKRQGMSNQPQHF.

The genes are TRBV19 and TRBJ2-6; either TRBD1 or TRBD2 may fit D (6 bases each). The CDR3 is 15 amino acids. V lost 7 bases to trimming and J lost 0 bases, with 10 bases between them. The V gene's germline CDR1 is LNHDA and CDR2 SQIVND (reference sequence). CDR3 DNA: TGTGCCAGTATATCGGGGGCCTCTGGGGCCAACGTCCTGACTTTC. It is translated as CASISGASGANVLTF.

The CDR3 is CASSLGTSGGIYNEQFF. CDR3 bases: TGTGCCAGCAGCCTAGGGACTAGCGGGGGGATATACAATGAGCAGTTCTTC. The chain recombines TRBV9 with TRBJ2-1; 15 bases agree with TRBD2. The germline V gene encodes CDR1 SGDLS and CDR2 YYNGEE. This CDR3 has 17 residues. V gave up 4 bases and J gave up 4 bases; unmatched junction bases: 6. Full variable domain (rest looked up from reference TRBV9 and TRBJ2-1): DSGVTQTPKHLITATGQRVTLRCSPRSGDLSVYWYQQSLDQGLQFLIQYYNGEERAKGNILERFSAQQFPDLHSELNLSSLELGDSALYFCASSLGTSGGIYNEQFFGPGTRLTVL.

This clonotype was picked up a small number of times. The chain recombines TRBV29-1 with TRBJ2-3; 11 nucleotides match TRBD1. The CDR3 has 16 amino acids. Per germline, CDR1 SQVTM and CDR2 ANQGSEA. V lost 7 bases, J lost 5 bases, and 14 bases stayed unmatched. CDR3 sequence (DNA): TGCAGCGCCCGAGGAGGACAGGGGGCGTTCCGAGATACGCAGTATTTT. This translates into CSARGGQGAFRDTQYF.

This clonotype turned up a few times. The chain employs TRBV28 and TRBJ2-7; D perhaps matches TRBD2 (5 bases). V was clipped by 6 bases and J by 4 bases, with 10 bases between them. The CDR3 covers 12 residues. The germline V gene encodes CDR1 MDHEN and CDR2 SYDVKM. The CDR3 bases are TGTGCCAGCAGCATCGGGGATTACGAGCAGTACTTC. As protein: CASSIGDYEQYF.

This clonotype was counted only a few times. The J gene is TRBJ1-5, the V gene TRBV5-1; 7 positions match TRBD1. V trimming: 0 bases; J trimming: 5 bases; junction bases outside the gene matches: 5. This CDR3 region has 15 residues. Germline CDR1 and CDR2: SGHRS and YFSETQ. CDR3 nucleotide sequence: TGCGCCAGCAGCTTGGCCGGGACAGCCCATCAGCCCCAGCATTTT. It specifies CASSLAGTAHQPQHF.

V is TRBV2 and J is TRBJ2-5; 9 bases agree with TRBD2. J lost 2 bases, V lost 6 bases, and 10 bases had no gene match. The CDR3 covers 16 residues. Looked up from germline, CDR1 is SNHLY and CDR2 is FYNNEI. This CDR3 is CASRRVSGSTQETQYF. The DNA of the CDR3 is TGTGCCAGCAGAAGGGTTAGCGGGAGCACTCAAGAGACCCAGTACTTC.

This chain links TRBV6-5 with TRBJ1-6; possible D gene TRBD1, 6 bases. CDR3 length: 15 residues. Trimming cost V 5 bases and J 4 bases, with 12 bases left between them. Germline CDR1 MNHEY, CDR2 SVGAGI. The CDR3 region is CASSAGAYYNSPLHF. CDR3 DNA: TGTGCCAGCAGTGCAGGGGCCTATTATAATTCACCCCTCCACTTT.

This clonotype was detected a few times. The chain is built from TRBV7-9 and TRBJ2-4; D gene ambiguous. This CDR3 has 15 amino acids. The V end lost 5 bases, the J end lost 0 bases, and 11 bases lay between the germline ends. CDR1 and CDR2 (germline): SEHNR, FQNEAQ (reference sequence). CDR3 coding DNA: TGTGCCAGCAGCCAACACCAATTAGCCAAAAACATTCAGTACTTC. Amino acids: CASSQHQLAKNIQYF.

V usage is TRBV5-1 and J usage is TRBJ2-7; D might be TRBD2 (6 bases). Trimming cost V 1 base and J 3 bases, with 11 bases left between them. Germline lookup yields CDR1 SGHRS and CDR2 YFSETQ. The CDR3 loop spans 14 amino acids. Here the CDR3 DNA reads TGCGCCAGCAGCTTGCCAGCGGGCCACTACGAGCAGTACTTC. Translation: CASSLPAGHYEQYF.

The chain links TRBV5-1 to TRBJ2-7; D uncertain. CDR3 size: 14 residues. Germline CDR1 reads SGHRS; CDR2 reads YFSETQ. V was pared by 0 bases and J by 6 bases, with 13 bases between. This CDR3 is CASSLEKRSCEQYF. As DNA, the CDR3 is TGCGCCAGCAGCTTGGAAAAAAGGAGCTGCGAGCAGTACTTC.

This clonotype was found a few times. The chain combines TRBV4-2 with TRBJ1-1; TRBD1 matches 7 bases. CDR1 is LGHNA, CDR2 YNFKEQ, per germline. J was trimmed by 8 bases and V by 5 bases; bases with no gene match: 5. This CDR3 is built from 12 residues. Here the CDR3 reads CASSENRGEAFF. The CDR3 nucleotides are TGTGCCAGCAGCGAAAACAGGGGAGAAGCTTTCTTT.

The chain recombines TRBV28 with TRBJ2-4, with D unresolved. The better agreement between TRBJ2-7 and the DNA end casts doubt on the J call. CDR3 length: 15 amino acids. CDR1 and CDR2 (germline): MDHEN, SYDVKM. As DNA, the CDR3 is TGTGCCAGCAGTTTAGCAACAGCCCTCTCCTACGAGCAGTACTTC. It translates to CASSLATALSYEQYF.

This clonotype showed up just once. V gene TRBV6-2 or TRBV6-3 combines with J gene TRBJ1-5; D is uncertain. The germline V gene has CDR1 MNHEY and CDR2 SVGEGT. The CDR3 is made up of 15 amino acids. V lost 2 bases and J lost 4, with 12 bases in between. The DNA for the CDR3 is TGTGCCAGCAGTTACGAGGCCCTCGTGAATCAGCCCCAGCATTTT. Translated, it gives CASSYEALVNQPQHF.

This chain connects TRBV25-1 to TRBJ2-6; 10 bases are a match to TRBD1. Germline assignment: CDR1 MGHDK and CDR2 SYGVNS. Trimming cost V 4 bases and J 0 bases; bases outside gene matches: 9. This CDR3 has 19 amino acids. DNA for the CDR3: TGTGCCAGCAGTGGATACACGGGACAGGGGAGCTCTGGGGCCAACGTCCTGACTTTC. Translation: CASSGYTGQGSSGANVLTF.

This rearrangement joins TRBV5-6 to TRBJ2-5; D remains unclear. The V gene's germline CDR1 is SGHDT and CDR2 YYEEEE. The CDR3 totals 15 residues. Trimming shortened V by 1 base and J by 4 bases, and 14 bases separated the two germline ends. The CDR3 sequence is CASSLQGPGRETQYF. The CDR3, as DNA: TGTGCCAGCAGCTTGCAAGGACCCGGTAGAGAGACCCAGTACTTC.

This clonotype turned up a few times. The chain is built from TRBV7-7 and TRBJ2-5; D may be TRBD2 (6 bases). The V gene lost 7 bases and the J gene lost 3 bases, with 12 bases spanning the gap. The CDR3 is 13 amino acids. CDR1 is SSHAT, CDR2 FNYEAQ, per germline (reference sequence). This CDR3 reads CASNRWGEETQYF. In DNA form, the CDR3 reads TGTGCCAGCAACAGATGGGGGGAAGAGACCCAGTACTTC.

This chain connects TRBV7-2 to TRBJ2-4, with 10 bases matching TRBD1. The end of the DNA aligns better with TRBJ2-7, so the J call may be wrong. CDR3 length equals 15 residues. Looked up from germline, CDR1 is SGHTA and CDR2 is FQGNSA. CDR3 loop: CASSLAGQGFNEQYF. The CDR3 nucleotides are TGTGCCAGCAGCTTAGCGGGACAGGGGTTCAACGAGCAGTACTTC.

This rearrangement joins TRBV3-1 to TRBJ1-4, with no clear D. The V and J ends lost 0 bases and 5 bases respectively, with 13 bases between them. The CDR3 spans 16 residues. Germline assignment: CDR1 LGHDT and CDR2 YNNKEL (reference sequence). For the CDR3, the DNA is TGTGCCAGCAGCCAAGAAAGGAGGGTTCCAAATGAAAAACTGTTTTTT. Translating gives CASSQERRVPNEKLFF.

The J gene is TRBJ2-3, the V gene TRBV6-6; no firm D call. CDR3 length equals 13 residues. The germline gives CDR1 MNHNY, CDR2 SVGAGI (reference sequence). Trimming removed 6 bases at V and 0 bases at J, with 7 bases between. This CDR3 reads CASRLTSTDTQYF. CDR3 DNA: TGTGCCAGCAGACTGACGAGCACAGATACGCAGTATTTT.

This sequence joins TRBV20-1 and TRBJ1-1; maybe TRBD1 (5 bases). V lost 7 bases to trimming and J lost 4 bases, with 13 bases between them. This CDR3 comprises 12 residues. The V gene's germline CDR1 is DFQATT and CDR2 SNEGSKA (reference sequence). In nucleotides, the CDR3 is TGCAGTGTGGGGGGAGCTGGCACTGAAGCTTTCTTT. This translates into CSVGGAGTEAFF.

The chain has TRBV5-1 and TRBJ1-2, with D hard to call. The V and J ends lost 2 bases and 4 bases respectively, with 6 bases between them. From germline, CDR1 is SGHRS and CDR2 YFSETQ. The CDR3 has 12 residues. CDR3 region: CASSFSFYGYTF. CDR3 DNA: TGCGCCAGCAGCTTCAGCTTCTATGGCTACACCTTC. The variable domain in full, completed from reference TRBV5-1 and TRBJ1-2, reads KAGVTQTPRYLIKTRGQQVTLSCSPISGHRSVSWYQQTPGQGLQFLFEYFSETQRNKGNFPGRFSGRQFSNSRSEMNVSTLELGDSALYLCASSFSFYGYTFGSGTRLTVV.

As for this clonotype: This sequence may be a read error, since a much larger clone differs from it by one base. The chain links TRBV29-1 to TRBJ2-1; D call uncertain. This CDR3 region has 12 residues. Germline CDR1 SQVTM, CDR2 ANQGSEA. Trimming cost V 3 bases and J 3 bases, with 6 bases left between them. As DNA, the CDR3 is TGCAGCGTTGAGACTGACTACAATGAGCAGTTCTTC. It translates to CSVETDYNEQFF.

The gene calls are TRBV4-1 and TRBJ2-3, with 7 nucleotides matching TRBD2. Germline CDR1 MGHRA, CDR2 YSYEKL. J lost 0 bases, V lost 1 base, and 7 bases had no gene match. The CDR3 length is 17 residues. In DNA, the CDR3 is TGCGCCAGCAGCCAAGGTGGCGGGAGATCCAGCACAGATACGCAGTATTTT. Protein: CASSQGGGRSSTDTQYF.

The chain recombines TRBV2 with TRBJ2-1; D call uncertain. This CDR3 spans 17 amino acids. CDR1 is SNHLY and CDR2 is FYNNEI in the germline V gene. Between the trimmed V and J ends, which lost 2 bases and 3 bases, there was a span of 17 bases. CDR3 sequence reads: CASSEFYRASNYNEQFF. The CDR3 DNA is TGTGCCAGCAGTGAATTTTATAGGGCCTCCAACTACAATGAGCAGTTCTTC.